This TCR beta chain was recorded in a study of T cells in Graves' hyperthyroidism and ophthalmopathy. Regarding the study as a whole: Blood also held most thyroid clonotypes expanded beyond 0.001.

Clinical symptoms, serum thyroxine, TRAb, thyroid ultrasound and orbital computed tomography informed diagnoses. Out of 10 ml of fresh peripheral blood came the PBMCs. There were TCR beta CDR3 regions amplified from RNA transcripts. In the first-round RT-PCR of the TCR CDR3, the HTBI primer set was used. Via MiXCR, TCRdb re-called the multiplex PCR reads, giving one row per CDR3 protein. The table records hundreds of thousands of distinct CDR3 sequences, approximately 20% of them present only once. The V segment lost 2 bases and the J segment 4 bases; nucleotides outside the gene matches: 5. This CDR3 is 15 amino acids long. Germline assignment: CDR1 SGHTA and CDR2 FQGNSA. A remark on this clonotype: The antigen remains unidentified.

The rearrangement links TRBV7-2 to TRBJ2-1, with TRBD1 identical over 7 bases. The receptor was isolated from a middle-aged man with Graves' ophthalmopathy. The sequencing sample was made of blood. The CDR3: CASSLSLDRYNEQFF. Written as DNA, the CDR3 is TGTGCCAGCAGCTTATCTTTGGACAGGTACAATGAGCAGTTCTTC.